The TCR beta chain described here comes from a study of blood T cell repertoires in COVID-19. Background on the study: The cDNA or gDNA used as material had been derived from T cells, B-cell-depleted T cells, or PBMCs.

This clone came up once. In the study's own analysis: Amplifying reference gene primers gave estimates of nucleated cell counts. Assay used: immunoSEQ multiplex PCR; TCRdb lists only in-frame clones, some missing. V, J and clone size were drawn from that table, and D and trimming were deduced from the DNA. The profile shows about 33,000 clones, about four fifths of them singletons. Per the germline V gene, CDR1 is SGHRS and CDR2 is YFSETQ. The CDR3 contains 15 residues. V lost 0 bases and J lost 8; bases outside the gene matches: 9. The TCR comes from an elderly man with acute or convalescent COVID-19. V is TRBV5-1 and J is TRBJ1-2; 8 bases fit TRBD1. The sequenced sample consisted of peripheral blood. Here the CDR3 DNA reads TGCGCCAGCAGCTTGGGCCTGGACAGGGCTGAGGGCTACACCTTC. It codes for CASSLGLDRAEGYTF.